This TCR beta chain was profiled in a study of regulatory T cells in long-lasting Graves disease. Study in general: Antithyroid drugs had been taken by newly diagnosed Graves' patients for under 3 months.

Indicated time point: newly diagnosed GD, antithyroid drugs for less than 3 months. PBMCs provided the RNA from which the TCR library was made. Arm-PCR with iRepertoire HTBI primers amplified the CDR3 regions for these TCR beta libraries. TCRdb re-analysed the multiplex PCR reads in MiXCR, keeping a single row per CDR3 protein. The sample holds more than 300,000 distinct CDR3 sequences, 15% to 20% seen once. The V and J ends lost 2 bases and 1 base respectively, with 12 bases between them. This CDR3 has 15 amino acids. Germline CDR1 reads MGHDK; CDR2 reads SYGVNS. These data were also reused for a study on T cells in Graves' hyperthyroidism and ophthalmopathy. From that paper: Most clonotypes expanded in thyroid above 0.001 were likewise present in blood.

The sequences come from peripheral blood mononuclear cells (PBMCs), collected at new diagnosis, from a patient treated with antithyroid drugs. The clonotype originates from a woman between 18 and 29 years old with Graves disease. This chain uses TRBV25-1 with TRBJ2-7, with TRBD1 as a possible D gene (5 bases). Written as DNA, the CDR3 is TGTGCCAGCAGTGAAGCAGGGAAGTTGTCCTACGAGCAGTACTTC. It encodes CASSEAGKLSYEQYF.